This TCR beta chain was sequenced during a study of Ad26.COV2.S vaccination and SARS-CoV-2 variants. The wider study: The study gave Ad26.COV2.S intramuscularly, once or twice 56 days apart.

After removal of 8 bases from V and 0 bases from J, the junction contained 10 bases not matched to a gene. The CDR3 has 15 residues. Looked up from germline, CDR1 is SGHTA and CDR2 is FQGNSA. The repertoire was sequenced with immunoSEQ multiplex PCR; TCRdb's copy has only in-frame clones and lacks some. The sample holds about 410,000 clones, 80% to 95% seen once. Study-wide points: Vaccinees showed greater spike-specific TCR breadth than placebo recipients.

To note about this clone: The target antigen is unknown.

The treatment here: some 19 received Ad26.COV2.S at low or high dose, single or two shots; about 5 received placebo; per-sample allocation not given. The samples date from day 63 after the first vaccine or placebo injection. V gene TRBV7-2 combines with J gene TRBJ2-7; 7 positions agree with TRBD2. Sequenced material: peripheral blood, taken in a trial of Ad26.COV2.S vaccine versus placebo. The TCR sequence derives from a person aged 18 to 65 who received the Ad26.COV2.S COVID-19 vaccine or a placebo. DNA of the CDR3: TGTGCCAGCGCTATTAGCGGGTCAAGCTCCTACGAGCAGTACTTC. Amino acids: CASAISGSSSYEQYF.